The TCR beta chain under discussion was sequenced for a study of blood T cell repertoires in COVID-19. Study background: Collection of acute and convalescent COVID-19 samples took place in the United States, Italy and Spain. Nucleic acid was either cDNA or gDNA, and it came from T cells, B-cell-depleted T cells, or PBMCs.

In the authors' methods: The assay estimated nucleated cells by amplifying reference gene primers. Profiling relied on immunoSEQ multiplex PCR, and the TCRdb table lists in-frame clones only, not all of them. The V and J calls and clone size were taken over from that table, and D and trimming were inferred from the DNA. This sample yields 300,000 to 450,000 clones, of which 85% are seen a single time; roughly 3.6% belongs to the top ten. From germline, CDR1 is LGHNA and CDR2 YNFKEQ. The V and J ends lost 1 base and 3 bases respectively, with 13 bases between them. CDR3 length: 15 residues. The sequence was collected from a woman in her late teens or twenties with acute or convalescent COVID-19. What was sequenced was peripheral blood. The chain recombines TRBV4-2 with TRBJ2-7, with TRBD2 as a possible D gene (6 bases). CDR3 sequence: CASSQGSGDDYEQYF. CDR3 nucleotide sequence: TGTGCCAGCAGCCAAGGATCGGGGGACGACTACGAGCAGTACTTC.